This entry features one T cell receptor (beta chain) sequence. Its antigen is not identified. The sample originates from a study of T cell repertoires in cytomegalovirus infection. In the study overall: The authors relied on CMV epitopes, both recently identified HLA-C-restricted and well-studied HLA-B-restricted. Public TCR beta signature analysis indicated the presence of both CMV infection and matching HLA type. Notes on the study in general: The ex vivo response showed dominance by HLA-C-restricted CMV-specific TCR beta clonotypes.

TCRdb analysed the reads with MiXCR anew, one entry per CDR3 protein. Counted here are roughly 350,000 distinct CDR3 sequences, about 35% occurring once; the ten biggest clones make up approximately 12%. The CDR3 has 15 amino acids. Trimming shortened V by 0 bases and J by 3 bases, and 9 bases separated the two germline ends. Germline CDR1 and CDR2: MNHEY and SVGAGI. The material sequenced was cultured PBMCs, taken from culture after CMV antigen stimulation. The gene calls are TRBV6-5 and TRBJ1-5; no clear D gene. This clonotype was obtained from a human donor in good health (CMV status not recorded). Some clones in this sample may be carry-over from other donors' samples. The CDR3 loop is CASSYSSGANQPQHF. The CDR3, as DNA: TGTGCCAGCAGTTACTCATCCGGAGCCAATCAGCCCCAGCATTTT.